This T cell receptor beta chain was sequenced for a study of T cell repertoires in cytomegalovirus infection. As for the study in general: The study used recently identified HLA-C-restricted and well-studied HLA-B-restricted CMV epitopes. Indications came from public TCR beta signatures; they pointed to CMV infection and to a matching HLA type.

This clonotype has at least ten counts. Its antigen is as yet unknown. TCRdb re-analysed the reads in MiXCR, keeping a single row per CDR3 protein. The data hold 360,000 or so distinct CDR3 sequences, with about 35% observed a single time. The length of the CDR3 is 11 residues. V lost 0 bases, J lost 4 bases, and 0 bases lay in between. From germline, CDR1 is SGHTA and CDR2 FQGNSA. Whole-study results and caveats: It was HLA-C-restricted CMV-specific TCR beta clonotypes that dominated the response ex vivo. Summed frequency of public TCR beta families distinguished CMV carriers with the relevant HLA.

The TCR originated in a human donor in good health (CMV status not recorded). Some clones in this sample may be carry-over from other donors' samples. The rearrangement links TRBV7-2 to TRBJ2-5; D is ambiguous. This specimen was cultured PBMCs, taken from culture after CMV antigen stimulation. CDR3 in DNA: TGTGCCAGCAGCTTAGCAGAGACCCAGTACTTC. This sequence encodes CASSLAETQYF.